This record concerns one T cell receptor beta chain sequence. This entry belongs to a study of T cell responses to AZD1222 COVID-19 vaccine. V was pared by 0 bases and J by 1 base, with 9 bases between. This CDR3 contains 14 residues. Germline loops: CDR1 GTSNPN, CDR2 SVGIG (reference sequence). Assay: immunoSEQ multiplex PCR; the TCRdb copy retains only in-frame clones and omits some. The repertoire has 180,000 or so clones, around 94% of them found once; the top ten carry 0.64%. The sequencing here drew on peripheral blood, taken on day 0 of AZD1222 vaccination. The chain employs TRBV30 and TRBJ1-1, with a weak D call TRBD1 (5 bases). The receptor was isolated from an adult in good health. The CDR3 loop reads CAWSVAGGNTEAFF. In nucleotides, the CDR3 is TGTGCCTGGAGTGTAGCGGGGGGGAACACTGAAGCTTTCTTT. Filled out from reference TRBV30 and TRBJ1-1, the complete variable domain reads SQTIHQWPATLVQPVGSPLSLECTVEGTSNPNLYWYRQAAGRGLQLLFYSVGIGQISSEVPQNLSASRPQDRQFILSSKKLLLSDSGFYLCAWSVAGGNTEAFFGQGTRLTVV.